This T cell receptor (beta chain) came from a study of T cells after yellow fever vaccination. In the study overall: SMART-Seq v4 Ultra Low Input prepared libraries from low-cell fractions. General study points: A minor fraction of clonotypes spanned both CD4 and CD8 compartments.

Germline lookup yields CDR1 MNHEY and CDR2 SVGAGI. Trimming stripped 0 bases from V and 4 bases from J, with 10 bases between. The CDR3 has 15 amino acids. This clonotype came up a few times. What it binds is unknown. TCRdb passed the 5' RACE reads through MiXCR, listing each CDR3 protein once. The table records approximately 250,000 distinct CDR3 sequences, roughly 5.2% of them present only once. This receptor was obtained from a man younger than 35 who received the YFV17D yellow fever vaccine. J is TRBJ1-5 and V is TRBV6-5; D not certain. The sequencing here drew on CD4+ T cells sorted from PBMCs, taken on the day of the yellow fever booster vaccination. Written as DNA, the CDR3 is TGTGCCAGCAGTTACTCGCCGGGCGAGAATCAGCCCCAGCATTTT. Translation: CASSYSPGENQPQHF.